Given below is one T cell receptor beta chain in context. Its antigen is currently unknown. The germline gives CDR1 SGHTA, CDR2 FQGTGA. The V segment lost 2 bases and the J segment 5 bases; nucleotides outside the gene matches: 1. The CDR3 length is 15 residues. This record belongs to a study of T cell repertoires in ileal Crohn's disease. TCRdb's table, derived via immunoSEQ multiplex PCR, lists solely in-frame clones and lacks some. The repertoire consists of 6,000 to 7,500 clones, with 75% to 85% occurring once and the leading ten covering 4.9%. Study observations and caveats: Clonality above 26.8% at surgery always came with endoscopic recurrence. Mucosal expansions were suggested to be mainly CD8 T cells. Compared with non-smokers, active smokers at surgery showed more clonal expansions.

Patients were adults with ileal or ileocolonic Crohn's disease needing resection. The J gene is TRBJ2-2, the V gene TRBV7-3; TRBD2 matches 11 bases. The sequence came from an adult with Crohn's disease. The material sequenced was ileal tissue. The CDR3: CASSLLAGGTGELFF. The CDR3 DNA is TGTGCCAGCAGCTTATTAGCGGGAGGGACCGGGGAGCTGTTTTTT. Looking up the rest from reference TRBV7-3 and TRBJ2-2 gives the full variable domain: GAGVSQTPSNKVTEKGKYVELRCDPISGHTALYWYRQSLGQGPEFLIYFQGTGAADDSGLPNDRFFAVRPEGSVSTLKIQRTERGDSAVYLCASSLLAGGTGELFFGEGSRLTVL.